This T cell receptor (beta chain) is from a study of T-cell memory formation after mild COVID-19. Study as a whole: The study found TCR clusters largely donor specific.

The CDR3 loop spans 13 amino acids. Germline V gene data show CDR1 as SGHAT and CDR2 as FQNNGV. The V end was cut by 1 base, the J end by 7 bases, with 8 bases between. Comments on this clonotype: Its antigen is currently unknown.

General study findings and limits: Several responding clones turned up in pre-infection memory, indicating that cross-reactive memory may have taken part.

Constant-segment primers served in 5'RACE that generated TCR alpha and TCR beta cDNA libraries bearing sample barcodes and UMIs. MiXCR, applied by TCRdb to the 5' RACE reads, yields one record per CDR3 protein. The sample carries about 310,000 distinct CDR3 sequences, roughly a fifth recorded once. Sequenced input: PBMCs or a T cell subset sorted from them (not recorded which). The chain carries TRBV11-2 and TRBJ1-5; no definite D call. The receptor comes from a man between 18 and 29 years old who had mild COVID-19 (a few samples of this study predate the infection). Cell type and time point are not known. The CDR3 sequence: CASSLGLRQPQHF. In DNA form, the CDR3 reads TGTGCCAGCAGCTTAGGTCTAAGGCAGCCCCAGCATTTT.